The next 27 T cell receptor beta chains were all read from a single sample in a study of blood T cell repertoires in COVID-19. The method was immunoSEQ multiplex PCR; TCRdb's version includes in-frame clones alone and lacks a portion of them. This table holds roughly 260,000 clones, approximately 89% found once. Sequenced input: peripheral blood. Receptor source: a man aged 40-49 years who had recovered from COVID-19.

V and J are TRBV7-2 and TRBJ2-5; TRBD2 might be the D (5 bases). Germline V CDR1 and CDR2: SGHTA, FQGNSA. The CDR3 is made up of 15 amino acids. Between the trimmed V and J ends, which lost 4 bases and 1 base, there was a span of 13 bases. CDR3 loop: CASSSLSEPQETQYF. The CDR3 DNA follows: TGTGCCAGCAGCTCCCTTAGCGAGCCCCAAGAGACCCAGTACTTC. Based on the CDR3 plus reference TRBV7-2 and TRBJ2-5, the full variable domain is GAGVSQSPSNKVTEKGKDVELRCDPISGHTALYWYRQSLGQGLEFLIYFQGNSAPDKSGLPSDRFSAERTGGSVSTLTIQRTQQEDSAVYLCASSSLSEPQETQYFGPGTRLLVL.

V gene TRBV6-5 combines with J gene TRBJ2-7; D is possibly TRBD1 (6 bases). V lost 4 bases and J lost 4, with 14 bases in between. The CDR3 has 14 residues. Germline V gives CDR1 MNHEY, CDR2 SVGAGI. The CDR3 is CASSSTGSSYEQYF. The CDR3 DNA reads TGTGCCAGCAGTTCCACAGGGAGTAGTTACGAGCAGTACTTC.

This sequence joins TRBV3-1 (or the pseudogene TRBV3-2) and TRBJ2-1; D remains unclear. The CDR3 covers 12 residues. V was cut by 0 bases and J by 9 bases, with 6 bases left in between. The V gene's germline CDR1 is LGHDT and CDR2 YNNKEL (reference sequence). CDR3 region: CASSQDKSEQFF. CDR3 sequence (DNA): TGTGCCAGCAGCCAAGATAAATCTGAGCAGTTCTTC.

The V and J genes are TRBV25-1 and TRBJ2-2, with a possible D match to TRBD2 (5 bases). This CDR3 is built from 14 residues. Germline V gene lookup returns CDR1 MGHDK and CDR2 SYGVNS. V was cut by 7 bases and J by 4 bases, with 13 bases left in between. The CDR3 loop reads CASNDRAGTGELFF. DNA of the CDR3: TGTGCCAGCAATGACCGCGCGGGCACCGGGGAGCTGTTTTTT.

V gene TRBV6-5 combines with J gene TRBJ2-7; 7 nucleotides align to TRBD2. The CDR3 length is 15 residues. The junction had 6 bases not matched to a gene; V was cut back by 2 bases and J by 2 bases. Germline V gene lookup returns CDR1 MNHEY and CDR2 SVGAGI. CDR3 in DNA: TGTGCCAGCAGTTACCTTGGGACTAAGCCCTACGAGCAGTACTTC. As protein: CASSYLGTKPYEQYF.

The CDR3 sequence: CASSRRPGDRGTTNEKLFF. The CDR3 nucleotides are TGTGCCAGCAGTCGACGCCCAGGGGACAGGGGTACAACTAATGAAAAACTGTTTTTT. J is TRBJ1-4 and V is TRBV6-6; 10 nucleotides align to TRBD1. J gave up 0 bases and V 5 bases, and 12 bases lay outside the gene matches. This CDR3 is built from 19 residues. Germline CDR1 is MNHNY and CDR2 is SVGAGI (reference sequence).

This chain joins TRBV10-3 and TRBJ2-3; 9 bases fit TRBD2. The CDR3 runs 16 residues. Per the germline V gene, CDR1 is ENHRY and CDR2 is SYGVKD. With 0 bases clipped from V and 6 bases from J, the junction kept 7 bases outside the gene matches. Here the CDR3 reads CAISESGLAGVDTQYF. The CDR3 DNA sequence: TGTGCCATCAGTGAGTCGGGTTTAGCGGGGGTTGATACGCAGTATTTT.

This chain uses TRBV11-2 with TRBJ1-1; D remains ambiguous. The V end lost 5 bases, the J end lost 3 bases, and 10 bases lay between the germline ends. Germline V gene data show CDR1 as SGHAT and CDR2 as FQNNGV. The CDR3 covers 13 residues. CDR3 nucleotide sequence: TGTGCCAGCAGCCAGACGGAGGACACTGAAGCTTTCTTT. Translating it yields CASSQTEDTEAFF.

The CDR3: CASKGSSGGISYEQYF. The CDR3 nucleotides read TGTGCCAGCAAAGGGTCTAGCGGGGGGATCTCCTACGAGCAGTACTTC. This rearrangement joins TRBV6-6 to TRBJ2-7; 11 nucleotides agree with TRBD2. CDR1 is MNHNY and CDR2 is SVGAGI in the germline V gene (reference sequence). The V and J ends lost 7 bases and 0 bases, in that order; junction bases with no gene match: 8. This CDR3 region has 16 residues.

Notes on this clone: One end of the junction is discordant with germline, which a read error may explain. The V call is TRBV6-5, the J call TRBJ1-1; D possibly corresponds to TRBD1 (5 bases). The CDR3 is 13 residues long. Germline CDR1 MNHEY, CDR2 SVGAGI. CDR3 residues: CASLVPGGKWSVF. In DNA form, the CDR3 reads TGTGCCAGCCTGGTGCCGGGGGGGAAATGGAGTGTCTTT.

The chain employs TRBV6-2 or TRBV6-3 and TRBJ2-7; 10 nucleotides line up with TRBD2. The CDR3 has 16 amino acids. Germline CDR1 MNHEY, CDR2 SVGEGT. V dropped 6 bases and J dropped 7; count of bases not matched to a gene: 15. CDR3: CASSLRLAGHYGEQYF. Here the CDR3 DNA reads TGTGCCAGCAGCCTGAGACTAGCGGGTCACTATGGGGAGCAGTACTTC.

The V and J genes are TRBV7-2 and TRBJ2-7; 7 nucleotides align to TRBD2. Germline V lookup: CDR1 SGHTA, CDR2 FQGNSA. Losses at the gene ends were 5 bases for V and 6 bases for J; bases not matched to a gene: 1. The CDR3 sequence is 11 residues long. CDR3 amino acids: CASSPGGEQYF. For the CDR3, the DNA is TGTGCCAGCAGCCCGGGGGGCGAGCAGTACTTC.

CDR3: CASSILRDRNQPQHF. The CDR3 DNA reads as TGTGCCAGTAGTATTTTGAGGGATCGCAATCAGCCCCAGCATTTT. This sequence joins TRBV19 and TRBJ1-5, with no clear D. The germline V and J ends were trimmed by 3 bases and 2 bases, with 11 bases remaining between them. The CDR3 extends over 15 amino acids. Germline V gene sequence: CDR1 LNHDA, CDR2 SQIVND (reference sequence).

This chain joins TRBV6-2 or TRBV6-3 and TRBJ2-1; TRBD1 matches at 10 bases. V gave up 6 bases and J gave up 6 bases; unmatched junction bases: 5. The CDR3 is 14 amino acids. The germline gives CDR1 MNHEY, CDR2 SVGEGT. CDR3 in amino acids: CASSTRDRGNEQFF. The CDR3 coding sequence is TGTGCCAGCAGCACCCGGGACAGGGGCAATGAGCAGTTCTTC.

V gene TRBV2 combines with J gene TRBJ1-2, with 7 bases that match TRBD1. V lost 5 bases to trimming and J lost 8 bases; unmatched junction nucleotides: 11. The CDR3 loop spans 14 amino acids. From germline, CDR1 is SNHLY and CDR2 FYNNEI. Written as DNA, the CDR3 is TGTGCCAGCAGTACCAAGACAGGGACTCGCGGCTACACCTTC. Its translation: CASSTKTGTRGYTF.

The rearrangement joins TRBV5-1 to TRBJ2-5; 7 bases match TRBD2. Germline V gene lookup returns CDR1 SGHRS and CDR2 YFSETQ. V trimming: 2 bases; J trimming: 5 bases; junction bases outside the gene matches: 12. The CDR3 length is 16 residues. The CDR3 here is CASSFGGKRDGETQYF. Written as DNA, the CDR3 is TGCGCCAGCAGCTTTGGTGGAAAGCGGGATGGGGAGACCCAGTACTTC.

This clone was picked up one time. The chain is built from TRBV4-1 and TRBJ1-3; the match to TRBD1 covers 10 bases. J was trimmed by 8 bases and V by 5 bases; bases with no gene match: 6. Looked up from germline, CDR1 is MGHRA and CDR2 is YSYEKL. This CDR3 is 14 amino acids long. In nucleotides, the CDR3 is TGCGCCAGCAGCTACCGGGACAGGGGCCACACCATATATTTT. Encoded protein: CASSYRDRGHTIYF.

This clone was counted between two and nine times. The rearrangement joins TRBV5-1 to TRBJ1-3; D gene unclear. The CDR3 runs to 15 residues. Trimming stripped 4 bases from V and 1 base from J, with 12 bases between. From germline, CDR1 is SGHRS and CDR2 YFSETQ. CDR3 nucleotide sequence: TGCGCCAGCAGCGTTCCCCTAACGTCTGGAAACACCATATATTTT. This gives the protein CASSVPLTSGNTIYF. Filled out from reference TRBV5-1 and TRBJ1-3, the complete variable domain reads KAGVTQTPRYLIKTRGQQVTLSCSPISGHRSVSWYQQTPGQGLQFLFEYFSETQRNKGNFPGRFSGRQFSNSRSEMNVSTLELGDSALYLCASSVPLTSGNTIYFGEGSWLTVV.

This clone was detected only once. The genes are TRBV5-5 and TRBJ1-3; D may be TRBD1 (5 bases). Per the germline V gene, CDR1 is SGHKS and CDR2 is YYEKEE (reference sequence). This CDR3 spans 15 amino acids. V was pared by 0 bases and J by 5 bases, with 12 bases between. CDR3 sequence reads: CASSLAQDSRNTIYF. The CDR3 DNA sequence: TGTGCCAGCAGCTTGGCCCAAGACAGCCGAAACACCATATATTTT.

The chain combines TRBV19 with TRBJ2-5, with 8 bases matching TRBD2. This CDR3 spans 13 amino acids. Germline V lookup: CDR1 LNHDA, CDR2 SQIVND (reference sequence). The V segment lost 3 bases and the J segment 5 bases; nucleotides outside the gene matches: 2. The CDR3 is CASSISGGETQYF. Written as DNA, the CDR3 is TGTGCCAGTAGTATCTCGGGGGGGGAGACCCAGTACTTC.

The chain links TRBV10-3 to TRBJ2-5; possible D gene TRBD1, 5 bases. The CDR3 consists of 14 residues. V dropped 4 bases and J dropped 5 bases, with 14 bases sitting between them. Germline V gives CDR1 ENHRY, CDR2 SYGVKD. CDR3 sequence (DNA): TGTGCCATCAGTGGAGGAGAGGCAGGGGAGACCCAGTACTTC. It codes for CAISGGEAGETQYF.

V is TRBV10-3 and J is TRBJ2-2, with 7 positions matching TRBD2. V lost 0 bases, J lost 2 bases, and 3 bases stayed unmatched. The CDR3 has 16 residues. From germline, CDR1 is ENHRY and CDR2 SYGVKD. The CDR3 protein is CAISESAGVNTGELFF. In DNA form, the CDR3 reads TGTGCCATCAGTGAGTCTGCGGGGGTTAACACCGGGGAGCTGTTTTTT.

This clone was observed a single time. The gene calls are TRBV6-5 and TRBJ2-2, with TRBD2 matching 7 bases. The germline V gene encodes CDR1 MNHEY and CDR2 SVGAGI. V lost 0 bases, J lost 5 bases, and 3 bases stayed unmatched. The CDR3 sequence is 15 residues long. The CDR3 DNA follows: TGTGCCAGCAGTTACTCGCTAGCGGTTACCGGGGAGCTGTTTTTT. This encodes CASSYSLAVTGELFF.

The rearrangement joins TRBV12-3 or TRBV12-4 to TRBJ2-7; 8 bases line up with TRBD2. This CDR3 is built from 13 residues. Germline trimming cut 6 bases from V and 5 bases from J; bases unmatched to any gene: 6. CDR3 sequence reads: CASSGGGHNEQYF. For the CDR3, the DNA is TGTGCCAGCAGCGGGGGGGGGCATAACGAGCAGTACTTC.

CDR3 in amino acids: CSVEWQGNEKLFF. In DNA, the CDR3 is TGCAGCGTTGAATGGCAGGGGAATGAAAAACTGTTTTTT. The chain recombines TRBV29-1 with TRBJ1-4; perhaps TRBD1 as D (6 bases). The V and J ends lost 2 bases and 5 bases respectively, with 9 bases between them. The CDR3 is 13 residues long. CDR1 is SQVTM, CDR2 ANQGSEA, per germline.

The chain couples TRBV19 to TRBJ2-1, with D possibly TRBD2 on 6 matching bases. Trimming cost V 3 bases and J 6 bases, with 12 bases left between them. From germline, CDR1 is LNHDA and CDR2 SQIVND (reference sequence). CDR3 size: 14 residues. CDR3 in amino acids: CASSMGGLINEQFF. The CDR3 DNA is TGTGCCAGTAGTATGGGGGGACTGATCAATGAGCAGTTCTTC.

In DNA, the CDR3 is TGTGCCAGCAAAGGGAATTACAGGATTCTTGATGGCTACACCTTC. Its translation is CASKGNYRILDGYTF. The gene calls are TRBV2 and TRBJ1-2, with D possibly TRBD1 on 5 matching bases. Germline CDR1 SNHLY, CDR2 FYNNEI. V dropped 7 bases and J dropped 6 bases, with 21 bases sitting between them. The CDR3 is made up of 15 amino acids.